In its sample, the clone carrying this T cell receptor beta chain was seen once. The data derive from a study of blood T cell repertoires in COVID-19. Across the study: The study drew acute and convalescent COVID-19 samples from the United States, Italy and Spain. Nucleic acid was either cDNA or gDNA, and it came from T cells, B-cell-depleted T cells, or PBMCs.

How the authors handled the data: Reference gene primer amplification yielded estimated nucleated cell counts. Clones were sequenced by immunoSEQ multiplex PCR, and TCRdb holds only the in-frame ones, with some missing. The D gene and trimming were derived from the DNA, and the V and J assignments and clone size from that table. The data hold around 140,000 clones, with 88% observed a single time. V was shortened by 1 base and J by 3 bases, with 15 bases between the two germline ends. CDR1 is SGHTA, CDR2 FQGNSA, per germline. This CDR3 has 17 residues. The chain has TRBV7-2 and TRBJ2-2; a possible D gene is TRBD1 (5 bases). The origin of this receptor is a man in his forties or fifties with acute or convalescent COVID-19. The sequenced sample consisted of peripheral blood. CDR3 DNA sequence: TGTGCCAGCAGCTTAGTCTCGTTCAGGGCGGACACCGGGGAGCTGTTTTTT. As protein: CASSLVSFRADTGELFF.